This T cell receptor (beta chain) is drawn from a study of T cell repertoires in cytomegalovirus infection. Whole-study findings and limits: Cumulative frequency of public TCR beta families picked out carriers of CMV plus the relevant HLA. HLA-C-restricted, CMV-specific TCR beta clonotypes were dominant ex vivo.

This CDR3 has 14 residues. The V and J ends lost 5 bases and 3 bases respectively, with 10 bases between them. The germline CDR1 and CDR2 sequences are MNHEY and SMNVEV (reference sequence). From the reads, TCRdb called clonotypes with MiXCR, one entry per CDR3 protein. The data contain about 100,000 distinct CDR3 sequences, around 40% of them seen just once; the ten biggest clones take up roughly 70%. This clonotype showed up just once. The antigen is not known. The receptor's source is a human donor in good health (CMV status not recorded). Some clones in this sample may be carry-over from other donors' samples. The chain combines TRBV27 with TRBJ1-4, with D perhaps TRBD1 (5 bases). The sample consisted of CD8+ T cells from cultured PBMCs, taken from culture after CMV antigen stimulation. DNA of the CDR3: TGTGCCAGCAGTCGGGGGAGTCCTAATGAAAAACTGTTTTTT. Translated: CASSRGSPNEKLFF. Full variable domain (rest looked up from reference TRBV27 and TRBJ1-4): EAQVTQNPRYLITVTGKKLTVTCSQNMNHEYMSWYRQDPGLGLRQIYYSMNVEVTDKGDVPEGYKVSRKEKRNFPLILESPSPNQTSLYFCASSRGSPNEKLFFGSGTQLSVL.